A selection of T cell receptor beta chains follows, all from one sample in a study of early T cells in non-severe SARS-CoV-2 infection. MiXCR was run by TCRdb on the 5' RACE reads, yielding one entry per CDR3 protein. This sample carries about 49,000 distinct CDR3 sequences, roughly 4% of them seen once, and the ten largest clones take around 5.5%. Sequenced sample: whole blood. The receptors derive from an adult who was a healthcare worker with PCR-confirmed SARS-CoV-2 infection or an uninfected control (not recorded which). Each CDR3 is given with its conserved first and last residue. A D gene is named only where the DNA matches it firmly. Clone size is shown for a subset of rows, as once, few, many or a class of expanded clone.

clone size	D gene	V gene	J gene	CDR3 protein	CDR3 DNA
many	-	TRBV6-5	TRBJ1-1	CASSPLYGSTEAFF	TGTGCCAGCAGTCCCCTTTATGGGAGCACTGAAGCTTTCTTT
large	-	TRBV27	TRBJ2-2	CASSRRSWYQGERITGELFF	TGTGCCAGCAGCCGTCGGAGTTGGTATCAGGGAGAGCGTATCACCGGGGAGCTGTTTTTT
many	TRBD1	TRBV7-9	TRBJ1-2	CASSFKGGRDSYGYTF	TGTGCCAGCAGCTTTAAAGGCGGCCGGGACAGCTATGGCTACACCTTC
many	-	TRBV29-1	TRBJ1-2	CSVVVREGDYTF	TGCAGCGTTGTTGTTAGGGAAGGGGACTACACCTTC
many	TRBD2	TRBV6-1	TRBJ2-1	CAGTSGADYRQFF	TGTGCCGGGACTAGCGGGGCCGATTATCGGCAGTTCTTC
few	-	TRBV7-9	TRBJ1-1	CASSSGLETEAFF	TGTGCCAGCAGCTCAGGACTTGAAACTGAAGCTTTCTTT
many	-	TRBV14	TRBJ1-2	CASSQEINYGYTF	TGTGCCAGCAGCCAAGAGATTAACTATGGCTACACCTTC
few	-	TRBV7-9	TRBJ1-1	CASSFYRDADTEAFF	TGTGCCAGCAGCTTCTACAGGGACGCAGACACTGAAGCTTTCTTT
medium-sized	-	TRBV27	TRBJ2-1	CASSRTSSYNEQFF	TGTGCCAGCAGCCGGACATCCTCCTACAATGAGCAGTTCTTC
medium-sized	-	TRBV20-1	TRBJ1-1	CSARDRQATWAEAFF	TGCAGTGCTAGAGACAGACAGGCAACGTGGGCTGAAGCTTTCTTT
few	-	TRBV11-2	TRBJ2-1	CASSLGYYNEQFF	TGTGCCAGCAGCTTAGGGTACTACAATGAGCAGTTCTTC
few	-	TRBV5-6	TRBJ2-7	CASSLLDSPYEQYF	TGTGCCAGCAGCTTACTGGACAGCCCCTACGAGCAGTACTTC
-	-	TRBV5-8	TRBJ2-7	CASSLNFFEQYF	TGTGCCAGCAGCTTAAATTTTTTCGAGCAGTACTTC
many	-	TRBV7-3	TRBJ2-3	CASSLTHGSADTQYF	TGTGCCAGCAGCTTAACACACGGGAGTGCAGATACGCAGTATTTT
-	-	TRBV9	TRBJ1-3	CASSVAAPDNTIYF	TGTGCCAGCAGCGTAGCGGCACCAGATAACACCATATATTTT
few	TRBD1	TRBV14	TRBJ1-2	CASSQGQGTYGYTF	TGTGCCAGCAGCCAGGGACAGGGGACCTATGGCTACACCTTC
many	TRBD2	TRBV4-2	TRBJ2-7	CASSQVAVAGGYSYEQYF	TGTGCCAGCAGCCAAGTCGCGGTAGCGGGAGGGTACTCCTACGAGCAGTACTTC
many	-	TRBV19	TRBJ1-5	CASSSQANQPQHF	TGTGCCAGTAGTTCCCAGGCCAATCAGCCCCAGCATTTT
many	TRBD1	TRBV7-9	TRBJ2-7	CASTLDRGHEQYF	TGTGCCAGCACCCTTGACAGGGGCCACGAGCAGTACTTC
many	TRBD1	TRBV5-1	TRBJ2-7	CASSFGQGFYEQYF	TGCGCCAGCAGCTTTGGACAGGGGTTCTACGAGCAGTACTTC
many	-	TRBV7-9	TRBJ1-2	CASSLAMAGDSPYGYTF	TGTGCCAGCAGCTTAGCGATGGCAGGAGACTCACCATATGGCTACACCTTC
-	TRBD2	TRBV2	TRBJ2-7	CASSGGPASGGEQYF	TGTGCCAGCAGTGGAGGGCCGGCTAGCGGTGGGGAGCAGTACTTC
many	-	TRBV14	TRBJ1-1	CASSRLAGGTEAFF	TGTGCCAGCAGCCGCCTTGCGGGGGGCACTGAAGCTTTCTTT
many	TRBD1	TRBV5-1	TRBJ2-3	CASSLEGQATDTQYF	TGCGCCAGCAGCTTGGAAGGACAGGCCACAGATACGCAGTATTTT
few	TRBD1	TRBV7-9	TRBJ2-1	CASSSGQGRNEQFF	TGTGCCAGCAGCAGTGGACAGGGGAGGAATGAGCAGTTCTTC
many	-	TRBV6-5	TRBJ1-5	CASSPQTVAGAVPQHF	TGTGCCAGCAGTCCCCAGACGGTTGCCGGGGCGGTACCCCAGCATTTT
many	-	TRBV7-9	TRBJ2-2	CASSHDVTGELFF	TGTGCCAGCAGCCACGACGTCACCGGGGAGCTGTTTTTT
many	TRBD2	TRBV5-1	TRBJ2-6	CASRPGLGESGANVLTF	TGCGCCAGCAGGCCTGGACTAGGGGAATCTGGGGCCAACGTCCTGACTTTC
many	TRBD2	TRBV7-2	TRBJ2-3	CASSRTSGRAFDTQYF	TGTGCCAGCAGCCGGACTAGCGGGAGGGCCTTTGATACGCAGTATTTT
many	-	TRBV6-6	TRBJ2-3	CASSYGQDTDTQYF	TGTGCCAGCAGTTACGGCCAGGATACAGATACGCAGTATTTT
many	TRBD2	TRBV20-1	TRBJ2-5	CSARSGRGETQYF	TGCAGTGCTAGAAGCGGGAGAGGAGAGACCCAGTACTTC
many	-	TRBV5-1	TRBJ2-7	CASSSDGGLLYEQYF	TGCGCCAGCAGCTCGGACGGGGGATTGCTCTACGAGCAGTACTTC
-	-	TRBV18	TRBJ2-7	CASSQKGRLGSYEQYF	TGTGCCAGCTCCCAGAAGGGGCGGCTTGGGTCCTACGAGCAGTACTTC
many	-	TRBV10-1	TRBJ2-7	CASSESIEYEQYF	TGCGCCAGCAGTGAGTCGATCGAGTACGAGCAGTACTTC
many	-	TRBV5-1	TRBJ2-1	CASSLGPDPFGEQFF	TGCGCCAGCAGCCTAGGACCGGACCCCTTTGGTGAGCAGTTCTTC
-	-	TRBV20-1	TRBJ2-3	CSAVNAGAGTDTQYF	TGCAGTGCTGTGAACGCAGGGGCCGGCACAGATACGCAGTATTTT
-	TRBD1	TRBV7-2	TRBJ2-7	CASSIRSTGDYEQYF	TGTGCCAGCAGTATCCGCTCGACAGGGGACTACGAGCAGTACTTC
many	-	TRBV29-1	TRBJ2-1	CSSLRARDEQFF	TGCAGCTCATTGAGGGCTAGGGATGAGCAGTTCTTC
few	-	TRBV30	TRBJ2-3	CAWSVLTASTDTQYF	TGTGCCTGGAGTGTACTGACAGCTAGCACAGATACGCAGTATTTT
many	TRBD1	TRBV29-1	TRBJ2-7	CSVEDLGDSTYEQYF	TGCAGCGTTGAGGATTTAGGGGACAGCACCTACGAGCAGTACTTC
few	-	TRBV5-4	TRBJ2-3	CASRSQQARSTDTQYF	TGTGCCAGCAGATCCCAGCAGGCCCGCAGCACAGATACGCAGTATTTT
many	-	TRBV2	TRBJ1-5	CASSDWRAQPQHF	TGTGCCAGCAGTGATTGGAGGGCTCAGCCCCAGCATTTT